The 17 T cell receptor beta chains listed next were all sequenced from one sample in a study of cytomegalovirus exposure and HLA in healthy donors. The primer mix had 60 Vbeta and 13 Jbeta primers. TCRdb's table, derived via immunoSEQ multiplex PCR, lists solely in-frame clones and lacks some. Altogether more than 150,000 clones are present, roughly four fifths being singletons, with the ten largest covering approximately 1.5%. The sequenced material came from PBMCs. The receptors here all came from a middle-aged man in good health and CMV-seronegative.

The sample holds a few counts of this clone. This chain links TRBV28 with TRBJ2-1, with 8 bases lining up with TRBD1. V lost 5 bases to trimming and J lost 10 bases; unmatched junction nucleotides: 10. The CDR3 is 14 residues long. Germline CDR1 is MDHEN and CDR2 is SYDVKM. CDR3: CASSIKAGGREQFF. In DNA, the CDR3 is TGTGCCAGCAGTATCAAGGCAGGGGGCAGGGAGCAGTTCTTC.

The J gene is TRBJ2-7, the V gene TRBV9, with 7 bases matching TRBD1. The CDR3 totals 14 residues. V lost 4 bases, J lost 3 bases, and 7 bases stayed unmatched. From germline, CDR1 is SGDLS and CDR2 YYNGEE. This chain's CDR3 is CASSLTGTVYEQYF. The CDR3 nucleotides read TGTGCCAGCAGCCTCACCGGGACAGTCTACGAGCAGTACTTC.

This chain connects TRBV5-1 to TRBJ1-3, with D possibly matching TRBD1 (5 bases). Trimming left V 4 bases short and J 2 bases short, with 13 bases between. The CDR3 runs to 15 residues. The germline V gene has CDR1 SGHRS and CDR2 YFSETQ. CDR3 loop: CASSALGAPGNTIYF. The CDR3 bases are TGCGCCAGCAGCGCCCTTGGGGCCCCTGGAAACACCATATATTTT.

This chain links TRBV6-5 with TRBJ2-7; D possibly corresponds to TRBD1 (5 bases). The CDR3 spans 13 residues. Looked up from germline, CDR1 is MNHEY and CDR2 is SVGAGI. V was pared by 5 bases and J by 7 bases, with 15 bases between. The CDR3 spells CASSEGVSREQYV. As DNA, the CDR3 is TGTGCCAGCAGTGAAGGGGTGTCGCGTGAGCAGTACGTC.

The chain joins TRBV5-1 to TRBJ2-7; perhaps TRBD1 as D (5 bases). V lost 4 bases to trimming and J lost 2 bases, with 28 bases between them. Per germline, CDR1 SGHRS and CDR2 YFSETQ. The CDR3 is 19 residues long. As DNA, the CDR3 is TGCGCCAGCAGCCTGTCTCCCACATCTACCTTCGGCAGGGCCTACGAGCAGTACTTC. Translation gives CASSLSPTSTFGRAYEQYF. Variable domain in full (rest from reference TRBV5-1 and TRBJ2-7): KAGVTQTPRYLIKTRGQQVTLSCSPISGHRSVSWYQQTPGQGLQFLFEYFSETQRNKGNFPGRFSGRQFSNSRSEMNVSTLELGDSALYLCASSLSPTSTFGRAYEQYFGPGTRLTVT.

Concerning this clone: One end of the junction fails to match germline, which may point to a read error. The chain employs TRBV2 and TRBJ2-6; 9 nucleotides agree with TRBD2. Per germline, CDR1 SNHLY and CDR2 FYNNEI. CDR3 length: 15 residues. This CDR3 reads CAGGTSSDGANGLTF. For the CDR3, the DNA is TGTGCCGGCGGGACTAGCTCTGATGGGGCCAACGGCCTGACTTTC.

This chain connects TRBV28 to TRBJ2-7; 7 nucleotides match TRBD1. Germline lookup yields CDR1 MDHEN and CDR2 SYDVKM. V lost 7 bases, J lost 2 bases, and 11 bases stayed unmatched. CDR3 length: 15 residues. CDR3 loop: CASTRPDRRTYEQYF. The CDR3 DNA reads TGTGCCAGCACCCGCCCGGACAGGCGAACCTACGAGCAGTACTTC.

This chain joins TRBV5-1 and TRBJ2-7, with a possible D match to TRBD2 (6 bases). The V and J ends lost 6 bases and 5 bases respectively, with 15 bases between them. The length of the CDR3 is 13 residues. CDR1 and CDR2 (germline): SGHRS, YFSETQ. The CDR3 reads CASTGQGLHEQYF. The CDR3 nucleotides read TGCGCCAGCACTGGGCAGGGACTTCACGAGCAGTACTTC. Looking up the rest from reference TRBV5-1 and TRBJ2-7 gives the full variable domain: KAGVTQTPRYLIKTRGQQVTLSCSPISGHRSVSWYQQTPGQGLQFLFEYFSETQRNKGNFPGRFSGRQFSNSRSEMNVSTLELGDSALYLCASTGQGLHEQYFGPGTRLTVT.

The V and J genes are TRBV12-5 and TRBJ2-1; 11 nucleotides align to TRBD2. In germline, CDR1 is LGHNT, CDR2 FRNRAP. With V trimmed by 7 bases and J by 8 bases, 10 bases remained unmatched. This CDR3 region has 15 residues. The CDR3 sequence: CASASTSGILDEQFF. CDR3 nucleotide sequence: TGTGCTAGTGCTTCGACTAGCGGGATATTAGATGAGCAGTTCTTC.

The CDR3 DNA reads as TGTGCCAGCAGCCCCGAGCAGAACAGGGGTTCGCTAGAAAAACTGTTTTTT. Its translation: CASSPEQNRGSLEKLFF. The chain combines TRBV9 with TRBJ1-4; 7 nucleotides agree with TRBD1. CDR1 is SGDLS, CDR2 YYNGEE, per germline. V gave up 4 bases and J gave up 8 bases; unmatched junction bases: 17. There are 17 residues in the CDR3.

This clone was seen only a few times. The CDR3 DNA reads as TGTGCCAGCAGCCAATCCGGGACTAATTACGAGCAGTACTTC. This codes for CASSQSGTNYEQYF. The rearrangement links TRBV14 to TRBJ2-7; 7 bases agree with TRBD2. The CDR3 extends over 14 amino acids. The junction had 5 bases not matched to a gene; V was cut back by 2 bases and J by 4 bases. Germline V gene data show CDR1 as SGHDN and CDR2 as FVKESK. Combining the CDR3 with reference TRBV14 and TRBJ2-7 gives the whole variable domain EAGVTQFPSHSVIEKGQTVTLRCDPISGHDNLYWYRRVMGKEIKFLLHFVKESKQDESGMPNNRFLAERTGGTYSTLKVQPAELEDSGVYFCASSQSGTNYEQYFGPGTRLTVT.

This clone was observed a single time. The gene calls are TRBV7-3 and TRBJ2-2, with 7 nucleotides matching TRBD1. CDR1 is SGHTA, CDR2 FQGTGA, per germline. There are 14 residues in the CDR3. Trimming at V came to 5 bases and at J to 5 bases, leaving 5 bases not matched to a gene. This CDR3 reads CASSLQTGTGELFF. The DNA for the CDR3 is TGTGCCAGCAGCCTCCAGACAGGGACCGGGGAGCTGTTTTTT.

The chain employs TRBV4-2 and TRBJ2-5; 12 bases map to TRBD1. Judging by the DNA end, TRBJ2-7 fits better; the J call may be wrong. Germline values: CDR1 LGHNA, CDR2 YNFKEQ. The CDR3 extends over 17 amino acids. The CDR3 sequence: CASSQLARDRGRDEQYF. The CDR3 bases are TGTGCCAGCAGCCAACTGGCCCGGGACAGGGGGCGCGACGAGCAGTACTTC.

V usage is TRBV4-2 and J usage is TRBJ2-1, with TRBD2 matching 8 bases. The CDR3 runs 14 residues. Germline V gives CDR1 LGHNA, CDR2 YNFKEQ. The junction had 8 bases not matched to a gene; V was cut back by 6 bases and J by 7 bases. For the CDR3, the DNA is TGTGCCAGCAGGGGACTAGAGGTTTCGAATGAGCAGTTCTTC. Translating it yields CASRGLEVSNEQFF.

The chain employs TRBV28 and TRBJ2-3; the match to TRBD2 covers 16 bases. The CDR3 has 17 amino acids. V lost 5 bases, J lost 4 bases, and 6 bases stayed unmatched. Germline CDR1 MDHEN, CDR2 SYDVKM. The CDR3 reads CASSVGTSGRGSDTQYF. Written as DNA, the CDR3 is TGTGCCAGCAGTGTCGGGACTAGCGGGAGGGGTTCAGATACGCAGTATTTT.

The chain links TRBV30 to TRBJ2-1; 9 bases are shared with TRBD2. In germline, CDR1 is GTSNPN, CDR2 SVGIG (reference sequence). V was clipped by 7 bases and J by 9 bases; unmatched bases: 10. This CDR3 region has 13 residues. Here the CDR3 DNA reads TGTGCCTATAGTGGACTAGCGAGTCGTGAGCAGTTCTTC. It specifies CAYSGLASREQFF.

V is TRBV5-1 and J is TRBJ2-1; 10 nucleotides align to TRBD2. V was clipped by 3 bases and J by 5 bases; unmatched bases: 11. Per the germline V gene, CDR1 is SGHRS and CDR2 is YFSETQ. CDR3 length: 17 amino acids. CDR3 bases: TGCGCCAGCAGCTCGAGGACTAGCGGAGGCGGGGACAATGAGCAGTTCTTC. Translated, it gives CASSSRTSGGGDNEQFF. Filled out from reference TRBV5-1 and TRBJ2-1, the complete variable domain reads KAGVTQTPRYLIKTRGQQVTLSCSPISGHRSVSWYQQTPGQGLQFLFEYFSETQRNKGNFPGRFSGRQFSNSRSEMNVSTLELGDSALYLCASSSRTSGGGDNEQFFGPGTRLTVL.